Shown below are 32 T cell receptor beta chains from a single sample sequenced in a study of regulatory T cells in long-lasting Graves disease. The TCR beta library used iRepertoire HTBI primers with Arm-PCR amplification of CDR3. TCRdb re-called the multiplex PCR reads with MiXCR, one entry per CDR3 protein. This sample carries around 500,000 distinct CDR3 sequences, 12% of them seen once, and the ten largest clones take 8.9%. Described time point: newly diagnosed GD, antithyroid drugs for less than 3 months. The TCR library was made from RNA extracted from PBMCs. These data are also associated with another study on T cells in Graves' hyperthyroidism and ophthalmopathy.

The specimen was peripheral blood mononuclear cells (PBMCs), collected at new diagnosis, from a patient treated with antithyroid drugs. Source of these receptors: a woman in her thirties with Graves disease.

This clonotype came up many times. The chain has TRBV5-1 and TRBJ1-2, with 7 bases that match TRBD1. With 0 bases clipped from V and 6 bases from J, the junction kept 5 bases outside the gene matches. The CDR3 is made up of 14 amino acids. Germline loops: CDR1 SGHRS, CDR2 YFSETQ. The CDR3 here is CASSLGGQADGYTF. The CDR3 nucleotides are TGCGCCAGCAGCTTGGGAGGACAGGCGGATGGCTACACCTTC.

This clonotype was seen ten or more times. In nucleotides, the CDR3 is TGTGCCAGCGGGGACTTGGGACTAGCTACCTACGAGCAGTACTTC. Its translation: CASGDLGLATYEQYF. V and J are TRBV6-2 or TRBV6-3 and TRBJ2-7, with TRBD2 identical over 9 bases. The CDR3 extends over 15 amino acids. V was pared by 8 bases and J by 2 bases, with 10 bases of the junction left unmatched. CDR1 and CDR2 from the germline V gene are MNHEY and SVGEGT.

The CDR3 loop reads CSVESPGDYPTDTQYF. For the CDR3, the DNA is TGCAGCGTTGAGTCTCCGGGCGACTACCCCACAGATACGCAGTATTTT. The chain couples TRBV29-1 to TRBJ2-3; tentatively, D is TRBD2 (5 bases). The CDR3 totals 16 residues. V gave up 3 bases and J gave up 2 bases, with 18 bases separating them. In germline, CDR1 is SQVTM, CDR2 ANQGSEA.

This clonotype was detected ten times or more. The genes are TRBV27 and TRBJ2-7; TRBD1 matches at 7 bases. From germline, CDR1 is MNHEY and CDR2 SMNVEV (reference sequence). The J segment lost 1 base and the V segment lost 5 bases, leaving 8 bases of the junction unmatched. The CDR3 is 15 amino acids. As DNA, the CDR3 is TGTGCCAGCAGTAACACAGGGGAAGGGTCCTACGAGCAGTACTTC. It yields the protein CASSNTGEGSYEQYF.

This clonotype was counted many times. The V and J genes are TRBV18 and TRBJ2-7; TRBD1 matches at 8 bases. This CDR3 comprises 15 residues. The germline gives CDR1 KGHSH, CDR2 LQKENI. Trimming cost V 2 bases and J 6 bases; bases outside gene matches: 9. CDR3 DNA: TGTGCCAGCTCACCAATTCTTCAGGGGGCGAGCGAGCAGTACTTC. Translated: CASSPILQGASEQYF. Using reference TRBV18 and TRBJ2-7 for the parts outside the CDR3, the full variable domain is NAGVMQNPRHLVRRRGQEARLRCSPMKGHSHVYWYRQLPEEGLKFMVYLQKENIIDESGMPKERFSAEFPKEGPSILRIQQVVRGDSAAYFCASSPILQGASEQYFGPGTRLTVT.

This clonotype was seen ten or more times. CDR3 DNA sequence: TGCGCCAGCAGCCCACGAGACAGGGAGAGCTCCTACGAGCAGTACTTC. Translating gives CASSPRDRESSYEQYF. The genes are TRBV4-1 and TRBJ2-7, with 7 bases aligning to TRBD1. From germline, CDR1 is MGHRA and CDR2 YSYEKL. After removal of 4 bases from V and 0 bases from J, the junction contained 9 bases not matched to a gene. This CDR3 comprises 16 residues.

This clonotype was seen many times. This rearrangement joins TRBV2 to TRBJ1-4; D gene ambiguous. V was clipped by 8 bases and J by 3 bases, with 13 bases between them. Germline lookup yields CDR1 SNHLY and CDR2 FYNNEI. The CDR3 is 14 residues long. The CDR3 DNA is TGTGCCAGCCGAGAAACCGGCGCTAATGAAAAACTGTTTTTT. Protein: CASRETGANEKLFF.

V usage is TRBV12-3 or TRBV12-4 and J usage is TRBJ2-3; D is perhaps TRBD1 or TRBD2 (5 bases each). V was cut by 7 bases and J by 6 bases, with 17 bases left in between. This CDR3 is 14 amino acids long. CDR3 sequence reads: CASTGPTNKDTQYF. CDR3 nucleotides: TGTGCCAGCACGGGACCAACTAACAAGGATACGCAGTATTTT.

This rearrangement joins TRBV5-5 to TRBJ2-4; D may be TRBD1 (6 bases). CDR1 is SGHKS and CDR2 is YYEKEE in the germline V gene (reference sequence). The CDR3 spans 16 residues. V was cut by 4 bases and J by 0 bases, with 14 bases left in between. This CDR3 is CASSTQGEGAKNIQYF. The CDR3 nucleotides read TGTGCCAGCAGCACACAGGGTGAGGGAGCCAAAAACATTCAGTACTTC.

The chain joins TRBV27 to TRBJ2-1; 11 bases are shared with TRBD2. The CDR3 is 21 residues long. In germline, CDR1 is MNHEY, CDR2 SMNVEV (reference sequence). V gave up 4 bases and J gave up 0 bases; unmatched junction bases: 17. CDR3 nucleotides: TGTGCCAGCAGTTCATACGGAAGAATAGCGGGAGGGCCGGGCTCCTACAATGAGCAGTTCTTC. Its protein is CASSSYGRIAGGPGSYNEQFF.

This chain links TRBV2 with TRBJ2-5; 9 nucleotides agree with TRBD1. CDR3 size: 14 residues. After removal of 6 bases from V and 1 base from J, the junction contained 3 bases not matched to a gene. Germline CDR1 is SNHLY and CDR2 is FYNNEI. CDR3 protein: CASRGDRAQETQYF. CDR3 DNA sequence: TGTGCCAGCAGGGGGGACAGGGCCCAAGAGACCCAGTACTTC.

This clonotype was counted ten times or more. The chain uses TRBV29-1 and TRBJ2-1; D perhaps matches TRBD2 (6 bases). The CDR3 runs to 16 residues. Trimming removed 6 bases from V and 0 bases from J, with 18 bases in between. Per germline, CDR1 SQVTM and CDR2 ANQGSEA. The CDR3 loop reads CSVGTSTRSSYNEQFF. The DNA of the CDR3 is TGCAGCGTCGGGACTTCCACTAGAAGCTCCTACAATGAGCAGTTCTTC.

This clonotype was counted many times. The V call is TRBV19, the J call TRBJ1-5, with D hard to call. The CDR3 has 14 residues. V was pared by 5 bases and J by 0 bases, with 8 bases between. The germline CDR1 and CDR2 sequences are LNHDA and SQIVND (reference sequence). The CDR3, as DNA: TGTGCCAGTAGTGGGTATTATAGCAATCAGCCCCAGCATTTT. Translation gives CASSGYYSNQPQHF.

This rearrangement joins TRBV6-1 to TRBJ2-3; 8 nucleotides line up with TRBD2. This CDR3 is built from 18 residues. V lost 10 bases, J lost 1 base, and 19 bases stayed unmatched. CDR1 and CDR2 (germline): MNHNS, SASEGT. This CDR3 reads CATPGGGRNGGGTDTQYF. The CDR3 DNA is TGTGCCACCCCGGGAGGCGGGAGGAATGGCGGTGGCACAGATACGCAGTATTTT.

This clonotype turned up a few times. The chain couples TRBV4-3 to TRBJ2-1; TRBD1 is a possible D gene (5 bases). This CDR3 contains 17 residues. Trimming pared 0 bases from V and 1 base from J, leaving 13 bases between. Germline-derived CDR1 and CDR2 are LGHNA and YSLEER. This chain's CDR3 is CASSQDRGVASYNEQFF. The CDR3 bases are TGCGCCAGCAGCCAAGATAGGGGTGTAGCTTCCTACAATGAGCAGTTCTTC.

This clonotype came up many times. The V and J genes are TRBV3-1 and TRBJ2-7; 8 nucleotides align to TRBD2. The germline CDR1 and CDR2 sequences are LGHDT and YNNKEL (reference sequence). This CDR3 region has 15 residues. The junction had 8 bases not matched to a gene; V was cut back by 4 bases and J by 3 bases. CDR3 loop: CASSPQRGGNYEQYF. The CDR3 DNA reads as TGTGCCAGCAGCCCTCAACGGGGGGGAAACTACGAGCAGTACTTC.

This chain links TRBV7-9 with TRBJ2-7; D tentatively fits TRBD1 or TRBD2 (6 bases each). Deletions cut 3 bases from V and 3 bases from J, with 15 bases between. The CDR3 is made up of 15 amino acids. The V gene's germline CDR1 is SEHNR and CDR2 FQNEAQ (reference sequence). CDR3 amino acids: CASSLGQGTFYEQYF. The DNA of the CDR3 is TGTGCCAGCAGCTTGGGGCAGGGGACTTTCTACGAGCAGTACTTC.

The sample holds many counts of this clonotype. V is TRBV7-9 and J is TRBJ2-7; TRBD1 or TRBD2 may be the D gene (5 bases each). The CDR3 has 13 residues. Germline loops: CDR1 SEHNR, CDR2 FQNEAQ (reference sequence). V was cut by 4 bases and J by 5 bases, with 12 bases left in between. The CDR3 nucleotides are TGTGCCAGCAGCTCGACCAGGGACCACGAGCAGTACTTC. Its protein is CASSSTRDHEQYF.

CDR3 sequence (DNA): TGTGCCAGCAGCGTAATGACAATTATGAACACTGAAGCTTTCTTT. The encoded protein is CASSVMTIMNTEAFF. The chain recombines TRBV6-1 with TRBJ1-1; D unclear. Per germline, CDR1 MNHNS and CDR2 SASEGT. The CDR3 is 15 residues long. V lost 6 bases to trimming and J lost 0 bases, with 14 bases between them.

This clonotype was observed many times. The rearrangement joins TRBV7-9 to TRBJ1-1, with D possibly TRBD1 on 6 matching bases. The CDR3 totals 17 residues. CDR1 and CDR2 (germline): SEHNR, FQNEAQ (reference sequence). Trimming removed 4 bases at V and 0 bases at J, with 18 bases between. The CDR3 loop is CASSSAGGGPMNTEAFF. The CDR3 DNA reads as TGTGCCAGCAGCTCCGCCGGAGGGGGGCCCATGAACACTGAAGCTTTCTTT.

This clonotype was detected ten times or more. The chain is built from TRBV2 and TRBJ1-2, with TRBD1 identical over 7 bases. This CDR3 is 15 amino acids long. V lost 5 bases, J lost 5 bases, and 11 bases stayed unmatched. Germline V gene data show CDR1 as SNHLY and CDR2 as FYNNEI. In DNA, the CDR3 is TGTGCCAGCAGTACCGGGACAGAGATCCTATATGGCTACACCTTC. Amino acid sequence: CASSTGTEILYGYTF.

This clonotype has ten or more counts. The rearrangement uses TRBV4-3 and TRBJ1-2; D unclear. V gave up 0 bases and J gave up 8 bases, with 16 bases separating them. Germline CDR1 and CDR2: LGHNA and YSLEER. This CDR3 comprises 15 residues. The CDR3 loop reads CASSQEKLSGLGYTF. Written as DNA, the CDR3 is TGCGCCAGCAGCCAAGAAAAACTCTCAGGTCTGGGCTACACCTTC.

This chain links TRBV27 with TRBJ1-6; weak D call: TRBD1 (6 bases). Germline V lookup: CDR1 MNHEY, CDR2 SMNVEV (reference sequence). V was shortened by 6 bases and J by 7 bases, with 13 bases between the two germline ends. This CDR3 is 14 amino acids long. The CDR3 coding sequence is TGTGCCAGCAGACCCCGGACAGAAAATTCACCCCTCCACTTT. It is translated as CASRPRTENSPLHF.

The chain employs TRBV24-1 and TRBJ1-5, with D unclear. Germline loops: CDR1 KGHDR, CDR2 SFDVKD. This CDR3 has 13 amino acids. V was trimmed by 6 bases and J by 2 bases, leaving 7 bases between them. The CDR3 DNA follows: TGTGCCACCAGTACGGGAGGCAATCAGCCCCAGCATTTT. Its translation is CATSTGGNQPQHF.

Many counts were recorded for this clonotype. The chain uses TRBV7-6 and TRBJ1-6; a possible D gene is TRBD1 (6 bases). Trimming pared 2 bases from V and 5 bases from J, leaving 10 bases between. Germline CDR1 is SGHVS and CDR2 is FNYEAQ. The CDR3 runs 15 residues. The CDR3: CASSLFGGNNSPLHF. CDR3 coding DNA: TGTGCCAGCAGCTTATTTGGGGGCAATAATTCACCCCTCCACTTT.

The chain carries TRBV4-1 and TRBJ2-1, with D unresolved. Looked up from germline, CDR1 is MGHRA and CDR2 is YSYEKL. This CDR3 contains 16 residues. V lost 4 bases and J lost 2, with 15 bases in between. The CDR3 loop is CASSRPLSPAYNEQFF. Written as DNA, the CDR3 is TGCGCCAGCAGCCGACCACTCAGTCCCGCCTACAATGAGCAGTTCTTC.

This clonotype showed up many times. This chain joins TRBV28 and TRBJ2-6; D is unresolved. CDR1 is MDHEN, CDR2 SYDVKM, per germline. The CDR3 has 15 amino acids. V was clipped by 8 bases and J by 4 bases, with 15 bases between them. CDR3 nucleotide sequence: TGTGCCAGCGCCCGCCCGGCGGCCGGGGCCAACGTCCTGACTTTC. Translating gives CASARPAAGANVLTF.

This clonotype has ten or more counts. The rearrangement uses TRBV2 and TRBJ2-7; D unresolved. This CDR3 spans 13 amino acids. Trimming took off 1 base at V and 5 bases at J, with 9 bases between the two ends. Germline-derived CDR1 and CDR2 are SNHLY and FYNNEI. The CDR3 protein is CASSEEFDHEQYF. CDR3 sequence (DNA): TGTGCCAGCAGTGAAGAATTCGATCACGAGCAGTACTTC.

This clonotype was seen more than once but under ten times. This chain connects TRBV20-1 to TRBJ1-2; tentative D call: TRBD1 (6 bases). Germline CDR1 is DFQATT and CDR2 is SNEGSKA (reference sequence). CDR3 length: 15 residues. The V gene lost 3 bases and the J gene lost 7 bases, with 21 bases spanning the gap. The CDR3 DNA is TGCAGTGCTAGGAGACACAGGGAATTGGCTGGTGGCTACACCTTC. Encoded protein: CSARRHRELAGGYTF.

The sample holds many counts of this clonotype. The chain combines TRBV27 with TRBJ2-1, with a tentative D call TRBD2 (6 bases). Germline V gene lookup returns CDR1 MNHEY and CDR2 SMNVEV (reference sequence). Trimming removed 8 bases at V and 4 bases at J, with 18 bases between. The CDR3 covers 15 residues. This CDR3 is CASRGVAEGYNEQFF. The CDR3 DNA follows: TGTGCCAGCCGGGGCGTCGCGGAGGGGTACAATGAGCAGTTCTTC.

This clonotype was observed at least ten times. V and J are TRBV12-3 or TRBV12-4 and TRBJ2-7, with a possible D match to TRBD2 (6 bases). This CDR3 has 17 amino acids. V dropped 2 bases and J dropped 0 bases, with 17 bases sitting between them. CDR3 bases: TGTGCCAGCAGTTTAACTATGAGGGACTTTAGCTCCTACGAGCAGTACTTC. Translating gives CASSLTMRDFSSYEQYF.

This chain uses TRBV20-1 with TRBJ1-4; possible D gene TRBD1, 5 bases. Germline V CDR1 and CDR2: DFQATT, SNEGSKA (reference sequence). Trimming cost V 7 bases and J 7 bases, with 19 bases left between them. The CDR3 sequence is 14 residues long. This CDR3 reads CSVRDRALSEKLFF. DNA of the CDR3: TGCAGTGTTAGGGACCGTGCTCTTTCTGAAAAACTGTTTTTT.